Given below is one T cell receptor (beta chain) in context. The data stem from a study of OX40 agonist ivuxolimab in advanced cancers. Background on the study: Of the patients, three showed partial responses, one with hepatocellular carcinoma and two with cutaneous melanoma.

Profiling relied on immunoSEQ multiplex PCR, and the TCRdb table lists in-frame clones only, not all of them. The sample holds 30,000 to 45,000 clones, 87% seen once. V gave up 6 bases and J gave up 4 bases, with 12 bases separating them. This CDR3 region has 14 residues. Germline V gene sequence: CDR1 WNHNN, CDR2 SYGVQD (reference sequence). The J gene is TRBJ2-2, the V gene TRBV10-1, with D possibly being TRBD1 or TRBD2 (5 bases each). The source of this sequence is an adult with an advanced solid tumor such as melanoma, head and neck, liver or kidney cancer. This material consisted of CD4+ or CD8+ T cells sorted from blood, taken in a trial of the OX40 agonist ivuxolimab. The CDR3 coding sequence is TGCGCCAGCAGAGGGGAGAGCCGCACCGGGGAGCTGTTTTTT. This encodes CASRGESRTGELFF.